Below, one T cell receptor beta chain is given with its context. Its matching antigen is unknown. The protocol was immunoSEQ multiplex PCR, while the TCRdb copy is restricted to in-frame clones and leaves out a portion. The table lists roughly 100,000 clones, under 95% of them singletons. This specimen comes from a study of siplizumab effects on memory and regulatory T cells. Study conclusions and caveats: Controls had around 26% Treg-derived mappable alloreactive CD4+ clones on average, versus approximately 69% with siplizumab. Few alloreactive clones mapped to unstimulated subsets. Sequences that were alloreactive and traceable to unstimulated CD4+ memory cells were significantly reduced by siplizumab. Greater diversity than memory cells seemed evident in naive T cells, which also appeared to be major alloresponse contributors.

The V and J ends lost 2 bases and 1 base respectively, with 5 bases between them. The CDR3 runs 14 residues. Germline lookup yields CDR1 MNHNS and CDR2 SASEGT. The chain is built from TRBV6-1 and TRBJ2-2; D is ambiguous. Sequenced material: CD4+ T cells sorted from blood. The clonotype originates from a human donor in good health. CDR3 sequence (DNA): TGTGCCAGCAGTGAATTAGAGAACACCGGGGAGCTGTTTTTT. It yields the protein CASSELENTGELFF.